This paragraph reports one TCR beta chain. The antigen remains unidentified. These data originate in a study of spatial heterogeneity in lung cancer. Overall study context: Compared with alpha-chain sequences, beta-chain sequences were consistently detected in greater numbers. Whole-study results and caveats: Blood showed ubiquitous tumor TCRs more often at resection than at routine follow-up.

TCRdb itself ran the 5' RACE reads through MiXCR, one entry per CDR3 protein. The sample lists just over 14,000 distinct CDR3 sequences, approximately 11% occurring once. Time point of the sample: sample taken at primary tumor resection. Extraction of whole RNA from tumor, nontumor lung or frozen PBMC preceded unsorted sequencing. Samples were obtained from approximately 72 donors, all untreated early-stage non-small cell lung cancer patients. Germline V gives CDR1 LGHNA, CDR2 YNFKEQ. The CDR3 runs to 15 residues. The V end was cut by 0 bases, the J end by 5 bases, with 12 bases between. The source was PBMCs, collected at surgery. The gene calls are TRBV4-2 and TRBJ2-3; possible D gene TRBD1, 6 bases. This TCR derives from a female donor with early-stage non-small cell lung cancer. CDR3 loop: CASSQDLAGEDTQYF. The CDR3 DNA reads TGTGCCAGCAGCCAAGATTTGGCAGGGGAAGATACGCAGTATTTT.